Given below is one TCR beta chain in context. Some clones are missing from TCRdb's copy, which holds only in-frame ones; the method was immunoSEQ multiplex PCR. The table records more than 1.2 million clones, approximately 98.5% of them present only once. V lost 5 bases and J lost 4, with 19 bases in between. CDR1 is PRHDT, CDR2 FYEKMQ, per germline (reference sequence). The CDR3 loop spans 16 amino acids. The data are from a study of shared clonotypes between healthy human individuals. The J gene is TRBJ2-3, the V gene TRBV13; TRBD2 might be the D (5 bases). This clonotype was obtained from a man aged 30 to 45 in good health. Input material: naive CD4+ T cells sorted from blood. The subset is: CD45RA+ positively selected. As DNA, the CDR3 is TGTGCCAGCAGCCCAAGGATAGGGAGTATGGCAGATACGCAGTATTTT. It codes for CASSPRIGSMADTQYF.